This is a list of T cell receptor beta chains from one sample in a study of OX40 agonist ivuxolimab in advanced cancers. Profiling relied on immunoSEQ multiplex PCR, and the TCRdb table lists in-frame clones only, not all of them. Among about 68,000 clones, more than 75% were seen once, and the ten largest hold 0.68%. The sample was CD4+ or CD8+ T cells sorted from blood, taken in a trial of the OX40 agonist ivuxolimab. The source of these receptors is an adult with an advanced solid tumor such as melanoma, head and neck, liver or kidney cancer. The CDR3 runs from the conserved cysteine through the conserved F or W. Each record gives: J gene, clone size, V gene, D gene, CDR3 DNA, CDR3 protein. The D gene is left open where the match is weak. Expanded clones are given a class, and other clones once, few, many or no size at all.

TRBJ1-2 | few | TRBV2 | NA | TGTGCGGGGCCTAGACAGGCATACGGCTACACCTTC | CAGPRQAYGYTF
TRBJ1-5 | NA | TRBV7-9 | TRBD1 | TGTGCCAGCAGCCCAACAGGGGGCAATCAGCCCCAGCATTTT | CASSPTGGNQPQHF
TRBJ1-1 | NA | TRBV11-2 | NA | TGTGCCAGCAGCTTTCCCAGGGGCACTGAAGCTTTCTTT | CASSFPRGTEAFF
TRBJ2-1 | NA | TRBV27 | TRBD1 | TGTGCCAGCAGTTCGCCCCAGGGGGCTATGAGGTACAATGAGCAGTTCTTC | CASSSPQGAMRYNEQFF
TRBJ1-5 | NA | TRBV4-1 | NA | TGCGCCAGCAGCCAAGACAAGGAGACAGGCCAGTCCCAGCATTTT | CASSQDKETGQSQHF
TRBJ2-7 | NA | TRBV5-6 | NA | TGTGCCAGCAGCTTGCCCTCCATCTCCTACGAGCAGTACTTC | CASSLPSISYEQYF
TRBJ1-1 | NA | TRBV7-2 | NA | TGTGCCAGCAGACCTGGTGCGGGGATCGAGAACACTGAAGCTTTCTTT | CASRPGAGIENTEAFF
TRBJ2-7 | NA | TRBV7-9 | TRBD2 | TGTGCCAGCAGCCCCGGGGTAGCGGGGCCTTCCTACGAGCAGTACTTC | CASSPGVAGPSYEQYF
TRBJ2-7 | NA | TRBV7-6 | NA | TGTGCCAGCAGCTTAGCGTCCCCCGGAGTCTCCTACGAGCAGTACTTC | CASSLASPGVSYEQYF
TRBJ2-1 | NA | TRBV5-4 | NA | TGTGCCAGCAGCTTGGCCTCGACCGGGGGAGTGGATGAGCAGTTCTTC | CASSLASTGGVDEQFF
TRBJ2-7 | NA | TRBV19 | NA | TGTGCCAGTAGTATTGCGCAGGGTAGATCCTACGAGCAGTACTTC | CASSIAQGRSYEQYF
TRBJ1-5 | NA | TRBV15 | NA | TGTGCCACCAGCAGAGATCCGAGAAATCAGCCCCAGCATTTT | CATSRDPRNQPQHF
TRBJ2-1 | NA | TRBV5-4 | NA | TGTGCCAGCAGCTCAGACCAGTACAATGAGCAGTTCTTC | CASSSDQYNEQFF
TRBJ1-4 | NA | TRBV7-2 | NA | TGTGCCAGCAGCTTAAATCCCGATGAAAAACTGTTTTTT | CASSLNPDEKLFF
TRBJ2-7 | NA | TRBV5-4 | TRBD1 | TGTGCCAGCAGCTCCTCCGGGACAGCCTACGAGCAGTACTTC | CASSSSGTAYEQYF
TRBJ1-2 | NA | TRBV6-5 | TRBD1 | TGTGCCAGCAGTCGCGACAGGGACTATGGCTACACCTTC | CASSRDRDYGYTF
TRBJ1-2 | NA | TRBV6-1 | NA | TGTGCCAGCAGTGAAAAGTTCTGGGGGCTTCACTATGGCTACACCTTC | CASSEKFWGLHYGYTF
TRBJ1-2 | NA | TRBV5-1 | NA | TGCGCCAGCAGCTCGAGGACGGAACCACTCTATGGCTACACCTTC | CASSSRTEPLYGYTF
TRBJ2-3 | NA | TRBV10-2 | TRBD1 | TGCGCCAGCAGAGACAGGGTGCCAGATACGCAGTATTTT | CASRDRVPDTQYF
TRBJ2-7 | few | TRBV5-1 | NA | TGCGCCAGCAGCTTGGCGCCCTCAGGGGATTCCTACGAGCAGTACTTC | CASSLAPSGDSYEQYF
TRBJ2-2 | NA | TRBV10-1 | NA | TGCGCCAGCGGAACCCCGAACACCGGGGAGCTGTTTTTT | CASGTPNTGELFF
TRBJ1-4 | NA | TRBV6-5 | NA | TGTGCCAGCAGGGGCAGCCTATCTTTTAATGAAAAACTGTTTTTT | CASRGSLSFNEKLFF
TRBJ1-2 | NA | TRBV11-2 | NA | TGTGCCAGCAGCTTAGAATTGGGTGGAGGCTACACCTTC | CASSLELGGGYTF
TRBJ2-5 | NA | TRBV6-5 | NA | TGTGCCAGCAGTTACTCCCTCGGGGAGACCCAGTACTTC | CASSYSLGETQYF
TRBJ2-1 | NA | TRBV6-6 | TRBD2 | TGTGCCAGCAATCCGGCGGGGGGCTACAATGAGCAGTTCTTC | CASNPAGGYNEQFF
TRBJ2-3 | NA | TRBV2 | NA | TGTGCCAGCAGTGAAAGGACACTGGATACGCAGTATTTT | CASSERTLDTQYF
TRBJ2-4 | NA | TRBV11-2 | TRBD1 | TGTGCCAGCAGCGCCGGGACAGGGGGAAACATTCAGTACTTC | CASSAGTGGNIQYF
TRBJ1-2 | NA | TRBV27 | NA | TGTGCCAGCAGCCCTGCTCCCGGGGGGCATGGCTACACCTTC | CASSPAPGGHGYTF
TRBJ1-2 | NA | TRBV9 | TRBD1 | TGTGCCAGCAGCGTAGAACAGGGACAGGGTTTCGGCTACACCTTC | CASSVEQGQGFGYTF
TRBJ1-1 | NA | TRBV7-2 | NA | TGTGCCAGCAGCCCAGAAATGAACACTGAAGCTTTCTTT | CASSPEMNTEAFF
TRBJ1-5 | once | TRBV10-3 | NA | TGTGCCATCATCAGGGCTTGTCAGCCCCAGCATTTT | CAIIRACQPQHF
TRBJ2-7 | NA | TRBV12-1 | NA | TGTGCCAGCAGCCCAAGGGACCGAGCCTACGAGCAGTACTTC | CASSPRDRAYEQYF
TRBJ1-5 | once | TRBV5-6 | NA | TGTGCCAGCAGCCTTAACCCCGGGGGCAATCAGCCCCAGCATTTT | CASSLNPGGNQPQHF
TRBJ2-1 | NA | TRBV21-1 | NA | TGTGCCAGCAGCAAAGCGTTCGACTACTCCACCTACAATGAGCAGTTCTTC | CASSKAFDYSTYNEQFF
TRBJ1-1 | NA | TRBV5-4 | TRBD1 | TGTGCCAGCAGCTTGGAGGACAGGGGCACTGAAGCTTTCTTT | CASSLEDRGTEAFF
TRBJ2-3 | NA | TRBV27 | NA | TGTGCCAGCAGTTTAAAGTGGTTAGGCCACACAGATACGCAGTATTTT | CASSLKWLGHTDTQYF
TRBJ2-2 | NA | TRBV15 | NA | TGTGCCACCAGCAGAGATTACCCAGGGGTACCCGGGGAGCTGTTTTTT | CATSRDYPGVPGELFF
TRBJ2-3 | NA | TRBV10-3 | NA | TGTGCCATCAGTGAACCCTCTAGCAGGAGCACAGATACGCAGTATTTT | CAISEPSSRSTDTQYF
TRBJ2-3 | NA | TRBV9 | TRBD2 | TGTGCCAGCAGCGTAGGCGGGGGAGATACGCAGTATTTT | CASSVGGGDTQYF
TRBJ2-7 | NA | TRBV4-3 | NA | TGCGCCAGCAGCCAAGAGGGTAGCGAAGGAGAGCAGTACTTC | CASSQEGSEGEQYF
TRBJ2-3 | NA | TRBV6-5 | NA | TGTGCCAGCAGACGACTGAATCCAGATACGCAGTATTTT | CASRRLNPDTQYF
TRBJ2-7 | NA | TRBV12-5 | TRBD1 | TGTGCTAGTGGCCCTTACCCCAGGGGGCTGAACTACGAGCAGTACTTC | CASGPYPRGLNYEQYF
TRBJ1-1 | NA | TRBV25-1 | NA | TGTGCCAGCAGTGAATTAGGGTCAGGGGCAATGAACACTGAAGCTTTCTTT | CASSELGSGAMNTEAFF
TRBJ2-5 | few | TRBV2 | TRBD2 | TGTGCCAGCAGTGATATCGGGGGGGCCCAAGAGACCCAGTACTTC | CASSDIGGAQETQYF
TRBJ2-6 | NA | TRBV6-6 | NA | TGTGCCAGCAGTTGGGGTGGGGCCAACGTCCTGACTTTC | CASSWGGANVLTF
TRBJ1-2 | many | TRBV4-1 | NA | TGCGCCAGCAGCCAAGAATGGGGGCTGAGCTATGGCTACACCTTC | CASSQEWGLSYGYTF
TRBJ1-2 | NA | TRBV9 | NA | TGTGCCAGCAGCGCTACAGGGCCCGCCTATGGCTACACCTTC | CASSATGPAYGYTF
TRBJ1-4 | NA | TRBV6-5 | NA | TGTGCCAGCAGCCGGGCCGGAGGGAATGAAAAACTGTTTTTT | CASSRAGGNEKLFF
TRBJ2-5 | NA | TRBV5-1 | TRBD2 | TGCGCCAGCAGCTTGATACCTAGCGGGGGGCAAGAGACCCAGTACTTC | CASSLIPSGGQETQYF
TRBJ1-3 | NA | TRBV4-3 | NA | TGCGCCAGCAGGCCCACACCCGGGACCATCGGAGACACCATATATTTT | CASRPTPGTIGDTIYF
TRBJ1-5 | NA | TRBV7-3 | NA | TGTGCCAGCAGCTTATATAGGGGCCAGCCCCAGCATTTT | CASSLYRGQPQHF